This record covers a single T cell receptor (beta chain). What it binds is unknown. Clones were read by immunoSEQ multiplex PCR, and TCRdb kept only the in-frame ones, dropping some. This sample carries some 38,000 clones, about 93% of them seen once, and the ten largest clones take less than 25%. The length of the CDR3 is 14 residues. Trimming left V 5 bases short and J 4 bases short, with 15 bases between. Germline CDR1 and CDR2: SGHTA and FQGNSA. This sample is drawn from a study of graft-versus-host responses after intestinal transplantation. Study-wide context: Those transplanted obtained multivisceral, liver-intestinal, or isolated intestinal grafts. Every recipient underwent anti-thymocyte globulin induction, then tacrolimus and steroids for 3 to 4 years. General observations from the study: GvH clones turned up in recipient marrow; some had shown up first in ileum or blood.

The chain uses TRBV7-2 and TRBJ2-7; D gene unclear. The material was unstimulated CD8+ T cells sorted from spleen or lymph node cells, obtained before transplant. This clonotype originated in a human donor who was the organ donor for an intestinal transplant. The CDR3 DNA sequence: TGTGCCAGCAGCCCCCGAGCCGGATCGTACGAGCAGTACTTC. This translates into CASSPRAGSYEQYF.